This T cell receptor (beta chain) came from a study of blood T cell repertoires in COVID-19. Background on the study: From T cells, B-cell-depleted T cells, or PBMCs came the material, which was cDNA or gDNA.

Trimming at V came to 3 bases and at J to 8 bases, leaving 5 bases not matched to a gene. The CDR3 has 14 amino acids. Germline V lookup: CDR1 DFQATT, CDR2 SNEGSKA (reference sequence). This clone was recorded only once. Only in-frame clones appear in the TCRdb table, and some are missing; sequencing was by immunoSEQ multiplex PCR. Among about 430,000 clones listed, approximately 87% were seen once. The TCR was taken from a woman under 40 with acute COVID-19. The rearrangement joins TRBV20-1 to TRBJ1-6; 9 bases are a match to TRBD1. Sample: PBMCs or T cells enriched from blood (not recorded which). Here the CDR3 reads CSASGTGYDSPLHF. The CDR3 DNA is TGCAGTGCTAGTGGGACAGGGTATGATTCACCCCTCCACTTT.